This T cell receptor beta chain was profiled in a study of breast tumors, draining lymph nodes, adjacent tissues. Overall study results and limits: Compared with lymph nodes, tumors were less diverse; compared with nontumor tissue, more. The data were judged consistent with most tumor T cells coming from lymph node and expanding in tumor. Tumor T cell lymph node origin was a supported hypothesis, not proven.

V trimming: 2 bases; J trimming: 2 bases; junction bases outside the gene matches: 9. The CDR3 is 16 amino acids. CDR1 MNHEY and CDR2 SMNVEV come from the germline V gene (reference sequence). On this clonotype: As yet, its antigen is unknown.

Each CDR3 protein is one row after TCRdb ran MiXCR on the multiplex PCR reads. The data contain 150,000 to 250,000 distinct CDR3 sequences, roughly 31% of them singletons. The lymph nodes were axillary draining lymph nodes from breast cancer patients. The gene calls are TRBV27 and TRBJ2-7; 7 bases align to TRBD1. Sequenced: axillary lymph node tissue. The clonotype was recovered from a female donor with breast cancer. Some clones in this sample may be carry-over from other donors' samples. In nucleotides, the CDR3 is TGTGCCAGCAGTTTAAGTGGCAGGGGGAAGACCTACGAGCAGTACTTC. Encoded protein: CASSLSGRGKTYEQYF.